This entry features one T cell receptor beta chain sequence. The source of the sample is a study of blood T cell repertoires in COVID-19. Study-wide context: Italy, Spain and the United States were the sources of the convalescent and acute COVID-19 samples. From T cells, B-cell-depleted T cells, or PBMCs came the material, which was cDNA or gDNA.

Germline V lookup: CDR1 SGDLS, CDR2 YYNGEE. There are 16 residues in the CDR3. V was pared by 4 bases and J by 0 bases, with 13 bases between. Clones were read by immunoSEQ multiplex PCR, and TCRdb kept only the in-frame ones, dropping some. Seen here are over 11,000 clones, about 91% observed once, and the top ten hold 5% to 6.5%. This clonotype originated in a human donor in a cohort sampled during active COVID-19. The rearrangement uses TRBV9 and TRBJ2-2, with unresolved D. The sequencing input was peripheral blood. CDR3 amino acids: CASSQRYPTNTGELFF. CDR3 nucleotides: TGTGCCAGCAGCCAACGGTACCCTACGAACACCGGGGAGCTGTTTTTT.